These T cell receptor beta chains were read from a single sample in a study of blood T cells in healthy people across ages. TCRdb used MiXCR to reprocess the 5' RACE reads, holding one entry per CDR3 protein. The sample lists about 1.7 million distinct CDR3 sequences; 28% were seen once. Sequenced material: blood. These receptors were taken from a woman in her 30s in good health. The CDR3 runs from the conserved cysteine through the conserved F or W. A D gene is named only where the DNA matches it firmly. Some rows have no size entry. The others give once, few or many, or a class for an expanded clone.

cdr3_aa,cdr3_nt,j_call,d_call,v_call,clone_size
CASSAYRLAGDIQETQYF,TGTGCCAGCAGCGCATACAGACTAGCGGGGGATATCCAAGAGACCCAGTACTTC,TRBJ2-5,TRBD2,TRBV7-9,few
CASSPQPGQGFSGANVLTF,TGTGCCAGCTCACCGCAGCCGGGACAGGGGTTCTCTGGGGCCAACGTCCTGACTTTC,TRBJ2-6,TRBD1,TRBV18,NA
CASSYGTGSSGANVLTF,TGTGCCAGCTCATACGGGACAGGGTCGTCTGGGGCCAACGTCCTGACTTTC,TRBJ2-6,TRBD1,TRBV18,NA
CASSYRAVGETQYF,TGTGCCAGCAGCTACAGGGCCGTGGGAGAGACCCAGTACTTC,TRBJ2-5,NA,TRBV5-6,many
CASSPGQEPQETQYF,TGTGCCAGCAGCCCGGGACAGGAGCCCCAAGAGACCCAGTACTTC,TRBJ2-5,TRBD1,TRBV11-2,NA
CAWSPFRGIGEQYF,TGTGCCTGGAGTCCCTTCAGGGGGATCGGCGAGCAGTACTTC,TRBJ2-7,TRBD1,TRBV30,NA
CASSQSLGQGRSEQYF,TGTGCCAGCAGCCAATCCTTGGGACAGGGCCGCTCCGAGCAGTACTTC,TRBJ2-7,TRBD1,TRBV14,few
CVSSSPGSLEQYF,TGTGTCAGCAGCTCCCCGGGGAGCCTAGAGCAGTACTTC,TRBJ2-4,NA,TRBV7-9,NA
CASSPLPTGETYEQYF,TGCGCCAGCAGCCCCCTCCCCACAGGAGAAACCTACGAGCAGTACTTC,TRBJ2-7,NA,TRBV4-1,NA
CSARETGSAKNIQYF,TGCAGTGCTAGAGAGACAGGGTCAGCCAAAAACATTCAGTACTTC,TRBJ2-4,TRBD1,TRBV20-1,NA
CASGPAVNTGELFF,TGCGCCAGCGGTCCGGCGGTCAACACCGGGGAGCTGTTTTTT,TRBJ2-2,NA,TRBV5-1,NA
CSVEEGEAFF,TGCAGCGTTGAAGAGGGGGAAGCTTTCTTT,TRBJ1-1,NA,TRBV29-1,many
CSARDPVPGELFF,TGCAGTGCTAGAGACCCCGTCCCCGGGGAGCTGTTTTTT,TRBJ2-2,NA,TRBV20-1,few
CASGPVRRLDEQFF,TGTGCTAGTGGACCCGTGAGGCGTCTGGATGAGCAGTTCTTC,TRBJ2-1,NA,TRBV12-5,NA
CASSFWGDNEQFF,TGCGCCAGCAGCTTTTGGGGAGACAATGAGCAGTTCTTC,TRBJ2-1,NA,TRBV5-1,NA
CASSLSGQIAGELFF,TGCGCCAGCAGCTTGTCGGGACAGATCGCCGGGGAGCTGTTTTTT,TRBJ2-2,TRBD1,TRBV5-1,NA
CASSFPGLDTQYF,TGTGCCAGCAGTTTTCCGGGGTTGGATACGCAGTATTTT,TRBJ2-3,NA,TRBV12-3/TRBV12-4,NA
CASGFGGGVNEQFF,TGTGCTAGTGGTTTCGGCGGGGGGGTCAATGAGCAGTTCTTC,TRBJ2-1,TRBD2,TRBV12-5,NA
CASSTNRLNEQFF,TGTGCCAGCAGTACCAACCGACTCAATGAGCAGTTCTTC,TRBJ2-1,NA,TRBV6-2/TRBV6-3,few
CASSVTGGRAGYTF,TGTGCCAGCAGTGTAACAGGGGGAAGGGCTGGCTACACCTTC,TRBJ1-2,TRBD1,TRBV28,NA
CASSPPPSSGRGGQYF,TGTGCCAGCAGCCCCCCTCCGAGTAGCGGGAGAGGAGGGCAGTACTTC,TRBJ2-5,TRBD2,TRBV28,NA
CASSPGGLAGYNEQFF,TGTGCCAGCAGCCCTGGGGGGCTAGCGGGATACAATGAGCAGTTCTTC,TRBJ2-1,TRBD2,TRBV12-3/TRBV12-4,many
CASSGGTYGYTF,TGTGCCAGCAGCGGGGGGACCTATGGCTACACCTTC,TRBJ1-2,NA,TRBV11-2,many
CSATYRGPYEQYF,TGCAGTGCTACCTACAGGGGGCCCTACGAGCAGTACTTC,TRBJ2-7,TRBD1,TRBV20-1,NA
CASSRTSGGEQFF,TGTGCCAGCAGCCGGACTAGCGGGGGTGAGCAGTTCTTC,TRBJ2-1,TRBD2,TRBV6-5,many
CASNPGQGTQPQHF,TGTGCCAGCAACCCGGGACAGGGAACTCAGCCCCAGCATTTT,TRBJ1-5,TRBD1,TRBV12-3/TRBV12-4,few
CASSQEPKTQYF,TGTGCCAGCAGCCAAGAACCAAAGACCCAGTACTTC,TRBJ2-5,NA,TRBV3-1,few
CASSPWTGGGYGYTF,TGTGCCAGCAGCCCCTGGACAGGGGGCGGTTATGGCTACACCTTC,TRBJ1-2,TRBD1,TRBV5-5,NA
CASTISPGQRNSYEQYF,TGTGCCAGCACTATATCTCCGGGACAAAGGAACTCCTACGAGCAGTACTTC,TRBJ2-7,NA,TRBV28,few
CASSLGGTTKETQYF,TGCGCCAGCAGCTTGGGCGGGACAACGAAAGAGACCCAGTACTTC,TRBJ2-5,NA,TRBV5-1,few
CASSKDPRGTGKDEQYF,TGTGCCAGCAGCAAGGATCCCCGCGGGACAGGGAAGGACGAGCAGTACTTC,TRBJ2-7,NA,TRBV21-1,NA
CAISELEREGSTDTQYF,TGTGCCATCAGTGAGTTGGAGCGGGAGGGGTCAACAGATACGCAGTATTTT,TRBJ2-3,TRBD2,TRBV10-3,NA
CASSQRGREGETRYF,TGTGCCAGCAGCCAAAGAGGAAGGGAAGGAGAGACCCGGTATTTT,TRBJ2-3,NA,TRBV3-1,NA
CASFPSGTGVATDTQYF,TGCGCCAGTTTCCCCTCTGGGACAGGGGTGGCAACAGATACGCAGTATTTT,TRBJ2-3,TRBD1,TRBV5-1,NA
CASSYGQGIFEGYTF,TGCGCCAGCAGCTATGGACAGGGAATATTTGAAGGCTACACCTTC,TRBJ1-2,TRBD1,TRBV4-1,NA
CSASENRNYNEQFF,TGCAGTGCTAGTGAGAACCGCAACTACAATGAGCAGTTCTTC,TRBJ2-1,NA,TRBV20-1,NA
CASSVRENQPQHF,TGTGCCAGCAGCGTCAGGGAGAATCAGCCCCAGCATTTT,TRBJ1-5,NA,TRBV7-6,many
CASSFGIYGYTF,TGTGCCAGCAGTTTTGGGATCTATGGCTACACCTTC,TRBJ1-2,NA,TRBV6-2/TRBV6-3,NA
CASSRNVGLLSSYNSPLHF,TGTGCCAGCAGTCGTAATGTGGGATTACTGAGCTCCTATAATTCACCCCTCCACTTT,TRBJ1-6,NA,TRBV6-1,few
CASSSGGGDEQFF,TGTGCCAGCAGCTCCGGGGGTGGCGATGAGCAGTTCTTC,TRBJ2-1,NA,TRBV5-6,NA
CASTLGQSYNEQFF,TGTGCCAGCACCTTGGGGCAGAGTTACAATGAGCAGTTCTTC,TRBJ2-1,NA,TRBV12-3/TRBV12-4,NA
CSVGGGADYNEQFF,TGCAGTGTCGGCGGGGGGGCGGATTACAATGAGCAGTTCTTC,TRBJ2-1,TRBD2,TRBV20-1,few
CASSDLVGPMGRYTF,TGTGCCAGCAGTGACTTGGTCGGACCTATGGGGCGCTACACCTTC,TRBJ1-2,NA,TRBV6-4,NA
CASSKRSRDTRYF,TGTGCCAGCAGCAAAAGGTCGCGAGATACGCGGTATTTT,TRBJ2-3,NA,TRBV7-2,few
CASKGQGVEQYF,TGCGCCAGCAAGGGACAGGGCGTCGAGCAGTACTTC,TRBJ2-7,TRBD1,TRBV5-1,few
CVAGTGASGQETQYF,TGCGTAGCCGGGACAGGGGCCTCCGGCCAAGAGACCCAGTACTTC,TRBJ2-5,TRBD1,TRBV20-1,many
CSVEGAGGDTQYF,TGCAGCGTTGAAGGGGCCGGGGGAGATACGCAGTATTTT,TRBJ2-3,NA,TRBV29-1,many
CVSSNGRVGANVLTF,TGTGTCAGCAGCAACGGGAGGGTTGGGGCCAACGTCCTGACTTTC,TRBJ2-6,TRBD2,TRBV27,NA
CASSWGEGLRETQYF,TGCGCCAGCAGCTGGGGGGAAGGACTACGAGAGACCCAGTACTTC,TRBJ2-5,NA,TRBV5-1,NA
CASSLIQGATGELFF,TGCGCCAGCAGCCTGATACAGGGGGCGACCGGGGAGCTGTTTTTT,TRBJ2-2,TRBD1,TRBV5-1,NA
CASSLELLDGYTF,TGCGCCAGCAGCCTGGAGTTGTTGGATGGCTACACCTTC,TRBJ1-2,NA,TRBV5-1,NA
CASSAAGWMQETQYF,TGTGCCAGCAGCGCGGCGGGGTGGATGCAAGAGACCCAGTACTTC,TRBJ2-5,NA,TRBV6-2/TRBV6-3,many
CASSEDLNEKLFF,TGCGCCAGCAGTGAAGATCTTAATGAAAAACTGTTTTTT,TRBJ1-4,NA,TRBV5-1,NA
CASSHSYRDRTYEQYF,TGTGCCAGCAGCCACAGCTACCGGGACAGGACCTACGAGCAGTACTTC,TRBJ2-7,TRBD1,TRBV11-2,NA
CASSLGPSGETQYF,TGTGCCAGCAGCTTAGGGCCTTCGGGGGAGACCCAGTACTTC,TRBJ2-5,NA,TRBV11-3,many
CASSTDRYSGNTIYF,TGTGCCAGCAGTACGGACAGGTACTCTGGAAACACCATATATTTT,TRBJ1-3,TRBD1,TRBV6-5,few
CATSTSGGQETQYF,TGTGCCACCAGTACTAGCGGGGGACAAGAGACCCAGTACTTC,TRBJ2-5,TRBD2,TRBV24-1,NA